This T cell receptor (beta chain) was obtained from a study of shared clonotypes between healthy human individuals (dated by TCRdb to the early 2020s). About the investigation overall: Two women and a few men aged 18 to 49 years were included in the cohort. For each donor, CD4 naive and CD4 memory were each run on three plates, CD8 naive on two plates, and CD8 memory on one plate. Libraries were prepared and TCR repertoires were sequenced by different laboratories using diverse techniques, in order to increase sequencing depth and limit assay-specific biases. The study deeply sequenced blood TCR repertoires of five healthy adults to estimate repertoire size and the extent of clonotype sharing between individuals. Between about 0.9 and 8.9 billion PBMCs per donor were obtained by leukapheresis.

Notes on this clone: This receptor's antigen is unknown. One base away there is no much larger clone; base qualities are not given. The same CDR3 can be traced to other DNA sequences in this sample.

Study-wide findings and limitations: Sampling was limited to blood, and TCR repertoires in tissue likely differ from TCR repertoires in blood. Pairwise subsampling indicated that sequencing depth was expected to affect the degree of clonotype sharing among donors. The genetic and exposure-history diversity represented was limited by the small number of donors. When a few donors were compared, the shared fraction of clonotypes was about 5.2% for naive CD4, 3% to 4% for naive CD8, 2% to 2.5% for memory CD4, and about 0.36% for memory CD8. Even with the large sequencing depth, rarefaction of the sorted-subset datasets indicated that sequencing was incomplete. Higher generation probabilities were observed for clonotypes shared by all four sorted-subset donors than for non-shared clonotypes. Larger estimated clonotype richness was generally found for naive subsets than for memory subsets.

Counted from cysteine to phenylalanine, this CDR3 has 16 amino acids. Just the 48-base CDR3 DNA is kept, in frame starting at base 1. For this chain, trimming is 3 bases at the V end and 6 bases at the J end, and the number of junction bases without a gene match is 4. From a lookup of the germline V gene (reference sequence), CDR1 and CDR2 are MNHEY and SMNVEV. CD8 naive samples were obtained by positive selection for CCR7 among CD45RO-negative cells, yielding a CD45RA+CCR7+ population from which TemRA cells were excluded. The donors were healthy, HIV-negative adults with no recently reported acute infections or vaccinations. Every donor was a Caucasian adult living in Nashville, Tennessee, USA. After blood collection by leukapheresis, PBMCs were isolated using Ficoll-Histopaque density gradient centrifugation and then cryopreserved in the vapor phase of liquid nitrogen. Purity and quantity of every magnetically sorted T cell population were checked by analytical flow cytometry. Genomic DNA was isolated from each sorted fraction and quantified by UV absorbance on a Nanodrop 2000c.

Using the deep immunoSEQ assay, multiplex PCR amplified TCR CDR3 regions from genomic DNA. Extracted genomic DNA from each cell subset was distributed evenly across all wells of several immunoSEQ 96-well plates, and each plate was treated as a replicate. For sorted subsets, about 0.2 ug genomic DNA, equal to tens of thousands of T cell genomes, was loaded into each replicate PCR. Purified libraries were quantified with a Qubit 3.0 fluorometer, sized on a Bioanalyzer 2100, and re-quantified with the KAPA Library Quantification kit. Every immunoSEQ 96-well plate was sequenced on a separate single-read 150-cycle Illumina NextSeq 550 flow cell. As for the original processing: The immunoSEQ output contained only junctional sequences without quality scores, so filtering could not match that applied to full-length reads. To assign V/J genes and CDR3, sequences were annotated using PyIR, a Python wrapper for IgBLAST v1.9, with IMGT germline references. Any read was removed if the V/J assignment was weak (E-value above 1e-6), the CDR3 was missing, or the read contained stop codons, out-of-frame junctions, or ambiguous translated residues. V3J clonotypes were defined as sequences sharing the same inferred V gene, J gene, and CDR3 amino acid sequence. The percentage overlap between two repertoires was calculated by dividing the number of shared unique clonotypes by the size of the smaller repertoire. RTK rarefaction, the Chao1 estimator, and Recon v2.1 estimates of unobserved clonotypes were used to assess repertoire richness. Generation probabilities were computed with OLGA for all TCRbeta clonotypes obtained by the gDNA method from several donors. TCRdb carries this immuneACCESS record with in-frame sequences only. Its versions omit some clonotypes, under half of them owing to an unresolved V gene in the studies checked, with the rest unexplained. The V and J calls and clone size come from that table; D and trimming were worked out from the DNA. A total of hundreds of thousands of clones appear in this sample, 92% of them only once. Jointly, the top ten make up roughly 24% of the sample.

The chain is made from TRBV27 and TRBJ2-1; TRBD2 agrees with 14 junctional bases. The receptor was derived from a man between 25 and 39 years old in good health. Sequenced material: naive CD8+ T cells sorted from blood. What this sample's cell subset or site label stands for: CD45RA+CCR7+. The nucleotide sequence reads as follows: TGTGCCAGCAGTTTCCTTGGGACTAGCGGGAGCAATGAGCAGTTCTTC. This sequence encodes CASSFLGTSGSNEQFF.